What follows are 18 T cell receptor beta chains derived from one specimen sequenced in a study of molecular identifiers for immune sequencing clone quantification. TCRdb called the PCR reads again in MiXCR, with one record for every CDR3 protein. Of 600,000 to 650,000 distinct CDR3 sequences in the sample, 20% were seen once. Sequenced: naive CD8+ T cells from blood, with Jurkat cell RNA spiked in. Sample subset: FACS-sorted CD8+CD4-CCR7+CD45RA+ naive T cells. All receptors come from a human donor in good health. Some libraries in this study had Jurkat cell RNA spiked in.

This chain links TRBV7-9 with TRBJ2-1; D unresolved. Trimming removed 5 bases at V and 6 bases at J, with 8 bases between. CDR1 is SEHNR, CDR2 FQNEAQ, per germline (reference sequence). The CDR3 sequence is 12 residues long. The CDR3 DNA sequence: TGTGCCAGCAGCCCCGAGAGCAATGAGCAGTTCTTC. It is translated as CASSPESNEQFF.

A few counts support this clonotype. The rearrangement joins TRBV19 to TRBJ2-1; perhaps TRBD2 as D (7 bases). Trimming cost V 3 bases and J 4 bases, with 16 bases left between them. CDR3 length: 16 residues. The germline CDR1 and CDR2 sequences are LNHDA and SQIVND (reference sequence). CDR3 sequence: CASSMAGASRYNEQFF. The CDR3 bases are TGTGCCAGTAGTATGGCGGGGGCTAGTAGGTACAATGAGCAGTTCTTC.

This clonotype appeared a few times. The chain employs TRBV4-1 and TRBJ1-1; tentative D call: TRBD1 (6 bases). The CDR3 is made up of 14 amino acids. CDR1 is MGHRA and CDR2 is YSYEKL in the germline V gene. V lost 1 base and J lost 3, with 9 bases in between. The CDR3 sequence is CASSQGTADTEAFF. Here the CDR3 DNA reads TGCGCCAGCAGCCAAGGGACAGCAGACACTGAAGCTTTCTTT.

Regarding this clonotype: This may arise from a read error, as a much more abundant clone is one base away. The CDR3 DNA reads as TGTGCCAGCAGCCCCGTAGGGGCTGACACTGAAGCTTTCTTT. It yields the protein CASSPVGADTEAFF. J is TRBJ1-1 and V is TRBV27; tentatively, D is TRBD1 (5 bases). V was cut by 6 bases and J by 3 bases, with 14 bases left in between. The CDR3 has 14 amino acids. CDR1 and CDR2 from the germline V gene are MNHEY and SMNVEV (reference sequence).

At least ten counts were recorded for this clonotype. The rearrangement links TRBV19 to TRBJ2-3; 10 nucleotides line up with TRBD1. The V gene end was trimmed by 0 bases and the J gene end by 0 bases; junction bases not matched to a gene: 6. This CDR3 spans 18 amino acids. Germline-derived CDR1 and CDR2 are LNHDA and SQIVND (reference sequence). The CDR3 nucleotides are TGTGCCAGTAGTATAGAAGGACAGGGGGACTCTAGCACAGATACGCAGTATTTT. It codes for CASSIEGQGDSSTDTQYF.

This clonotype showed up many times. The J gene is TRBJ2-1, the V gene TRBV7-9; 9 bases align to TRBD2. The germline CDR1 and CDR2 sequences are SEHNR and FQNEAQ (reference sequence). CDR3 length: 16 amino acids. V shed 4 bases, J shed 9 bases, and the junction held 13 bases outside the gene matches. The CDR3 DNA sequence: TGTGCCAGCAGCTGGTTAGCGGGAGCTCAGAAGGGTGAGCAGTTCTTC. This sequence encodes CASSWLAGAQKGEQFF. Based on the CDR3 plus reference TRBV7-9 and TRBJ2-1, the full variable domain is DTGVSQNPRHKITKRGQNVTFRCDPISEHNRLYWYRQTLGQGPEFLTYFQNEAQLEKSRLLSDRFSAERPKGSFSTLEIQRTEQGDSAMYLCASSWLAGAQKGEQFFGPGTRLTVL.

As to this clonotype: This may be a read error, as it is one base from a much larger clone. The V and J genes are TRBV13 and TRBJ2-3; the D is unclear. The CDR3 covers 14 residues. Germline V gene data show CDR1 as PRHDT and CDR2 as FYEKMQ (reference sequence). In DNA, the CDR3 is TGTGTCAGCAGCTTTTACGGCTTCACAGATACGCAGTATTTT. Encoded protein: CVSSFYGFTDTQYF.

This clonotype showed up many times. The gene calls are TRBV28 and TRBJ2-7; D is unclear. Deletions cut 6 bases from V and 3 bases from J, with 15 bases between. Germline CDR1 reads MDHEN; CDR2 reads SYDVKM. The CDR3 has 14 residues. The CDR3 DNA sequence: TGTGCCAGCAGAAAAGTCCGGTACGGCTACGAGCAGTACTTC. Residues: CASRKVRYGYEQYF.

In the case of this clonotype: A much larger clone differs by one base, so this may be a read error. This chain joins TRBV12-5 and TRBJ2-5; no clear D gene. The CDR3 totals 14 residues. V lost 2 bases and J 2 bases, leaving 9 bases between the germline ends. The germline gives CDR1 LGHNT, CDR2 FRNRAP. The CDR3 protein is CASGLTHAQETQYF. For the CDR3, the DNA is TGTGCTAGTGGTTTGACTCACGCGCAAGAGACCCAGTACTTC.

As regards this clonotype: A clone one base away is much larger, so this may be a read error. The chain uses TRBV18 and TRBJ1-5; D is possibly TRBD1 (6 bases). Germline V lookup: CDR1 KGHSH, CDR2 LQKENI. V dropped 4 bases and J dropped 9 bases, with 19 bases sitting between them. The CDR3 has 15 residues. The CDR3 loop reads CASSLSWDTVMPQHF. CDR3 coding DNA: TGTGCCAGCTCACTAAGCTGGGACACCGTGATGCCCCAGCATTTT.

The chain is built from TRBV12-3 or TRBV12-4 and TRBJ2-1; weak D call: TRBD2 (7 bases). The V end was cut by 5 bases, the J end by 13 bases, with 18 bases between. The CDR3 runs to 13 residues. The CDR3 coding sequence is TGTGCCAGCAGTGTCAGTGGGGGGGGCCCCCAGTTCTTC. Amino acids: CASSVSGGGPQFF.

A few counts support this clonotype. This chain joins TRBV27 and TRBJ1-1; 7 bases line up with TRBD1. V lost 6 bases and J lost 2; bases outside the gene matches: 6. This CDR3 is 14 amino acids long. Germline V gene lookup returns CDR1 MNHEY and CDR2 SMNVEV (reference sequence). The CDR3 loop reads CASSLRDSNTEAFF. The DNA of the CDR3 is TGTGCCAGCAGCCTAAGGGACAGTAACACTGAAGCTTTCTTT.

This clonotype was observed many times. The V gene is TRBV6-1, the J gene TRBJ1-1; no clear D. V was trimmed by 6 bases and J by 2 bases, leaving 10 bases between them. This CDR3 is built from 13 residues. From germline, CDR1 is MNHNS and CDR2 SASEGT. The CDR3 here is CASRINSNTEAFF. For the CDR3, the DNA is TGTGCCAGCAGGATAAATTCCAACACTGAAGCTTTCTTT.

As concerns this clonotype: A much larger clone differs from this one at a single base, so this may be a read error. The chain is built from TRBV14 and TRBJ2-3; D is uncertain. This CDR3 is 12 amino acids long. In germline, CDR1 is SGHDN, CDR2 FVKESK. The CDR3 nucleotides are TGTGCCAGCAGCCGAATGTCGGATATGCAGTATTTT. Protein: CASSRMSDMQYF.

This clonotype was recorded many times. The rearrangement joins TRBV28 to TRBJ2-5; D is undetermined. V was trimmed by 6 bases and J by 7 bases, leaving 12 bases between them. The CDR3 loop spans 12 amino acids. Germline-derived CDR1 and CDR2 are MDHEN and SYDVKM. This chain's CDR3 is CASSPDAGTQYF. The CDR3 coding sequence is TGTGCCAGCAGCCCCGACGCTGGGACCCAGTACTTC.

Points on this clonotype: Germline is not matched at one junction end, which may reflect a read error. The chain is built from TRBV4-1 and TRBJ2-6; D could derive from TRBD1 or TRBD2 (6 bases each). Germline lookup yields CDR1 MGHRA and CDR2 YSYEKL. This CDR3 has 14 residues. This CDR3 reads CASSPRSGANVPTF. CDR3 coding DNA: TGCGCCAGCAGTCCCAGGTCGGGGGCCAACGTCCCGACTTTC.

This clonotype showed up many times. V is TRBV6-6 and J is TRBJ2-7; no reliable D call. V was clipped by 3 bases and J by 6 bases, with 9 bases between them. The CDR3 is 12 residues long. CDR1 and CDR2 (germline): MNHNY, SVGAGI (reference sequence). CDR3 amino acids: CASSYNEPEQYF. The CDR3 DNA reads TGTGCCAGCAGTTATAATGAACCCGAGCAGTACTTC.

V gene TRBV19 combines with J gene TRBJ2-1; no firm D call. The CDR3 covers 14 residues. Between the trimmed V and J ends, which lost 0 bases and 2 bases, there was a span of 5 bases. Germline-derived CDR1 and CDR2 are LNHDA and SQIVND (reference sequence). CDR3 region: CASSIDSAYNEQFF. The CDR3 coding sequence is TGTGCCAGTAGTATAGACAGCGCCTACAATGAGCAGTTCTTC.